The source of this T cell receptor beta chain is a study of graft-versus-host responses after intestinal transplantation. This clone was seen only a few times. Antigen unknown. Findings of the study overall: Recipient marrow harbored GvH clones, some of which surfaced first in ileum or blood.

This table comes from immunoSEQ multiplex PCR, and its TCRdb copy is limited to in-frame clones, with some not included. The sample contains 60,000 to 75,000 clones, around 86% of which appear only once. Graft specimens yielded both intraepithelial and lamina propria lymphocytes. The sequence derives from a human patient who received an intestinal transplant, so some T cells may come from the graft donor. The sample here was ileum tissue, taken approximately 56 weeks after transplant.

The CDR3 protein is CASSLVSSYEQYF. CDR3 bases: TGTGCCAGTAGTCTGGTCTCCTCCTACGAGCAGTACTTC. The V gene is TRBV19, the J gene TRBJ2-7; D is undetermined. The CDR3 sequence is 13 residues long. Germline values: CDR1 LNHDA, CDR2 SQIVND (reference sequence). Trimming stripped 5 bases from V and 0 bases from J, with 8 bases between. The full variable domain, in which reference TRBV19 and TRBJ2-7 provide the parts outside the CDR3, is DGGITQSPKYLFRKEGQNVTLSCEQNLNHDAMYWYRQDPGQGLRLIYYSQIVNDFQKGDIAEGYSVSREKKESFPLTVTSAQKNPTAFYLCASSLVSSYEQYFGPGTRLTVT.